These T cell receptor beta chains were read from a single sample in a study of OX40 agonist ivuxolimab in advanced cancers. TCRdb's table, derived via immunoSEQ multiplex PCR, lists solely in-frame clones and lacks some. The data hold about 70,000 clones, with 80% to 85% observed a single time. The sequenced sample was CD4+ or CD8+ T cells sorted from blood, obtained in a trial of the OX40 agonist ivuxolimab. The receptor source for this set is an adult with an advanced solid tumor such as melanoma, head and neck, liver or kidney cancer. Both conserved end residues are part of each CDR3. The order of the fields is CDR3 protein, CDR3 DNA, V gene, D gene, clone size, J gene. D genes are given only for firm matches. A clone size is listed for some rows: how often the clone was seen (once, few, many), or a class if it is expanded.

CASKTGTFSYEQYF	TGTGCCAGTAAGACCGGGACATTTTCCTACGAGCAGTACTTC	TRBV28	.	.	TRBJ2-7
CASDEISGTGIYNEQFF	TGTGCCAGTGATGAAATTTCCGGGACAGGGATATACAATGAGCAGTTCTTC	TRBV7-9	TRBD1	.	TRBJ2-1
CASSDGQGKVQYF	TGTGCCAGCAGTGATGGACAGGGTAAGGTGCAGTACTTC	TRBV2	TRBD1	.	TRBJ2-7
CASSWGGEGFEQYF	TGTGCCAGCAGTTGGGGCGGAGAGGGGTTCGAGCAGTACTTC	TRBV27	.	.	TRBJ2-7
CASPRGGASYEQYF	TGTGCCAGCCCCCGGGGGGGGGCATCCTACGAGCAGTACTTC	TRBV21-1	.	.	TRBJ2-7
CATSTTSSGANVLTF	TGTGCCACCAGCACGACTAGTTCCGGGGCCAACGTCCTGACTTTC	TRBV15	.	.	TRBJ2-6
CASSMAFGVSTEAFF	TGTGCCAGTAGTATGGCGTTTGGGGTGAGCACTGAAGCTTTCTTT	TRBV19	.	.	TRBJ1-1
CASSRDYPYEQYF	TGTGCCAGCAGCCGGGACTACCCATACGAGCAGTACTTC	TRBV6-6	TRBD2	.	TRBJ2-7
CASSGGGRSTDTQYF	TGCGCCAGCAGCGGAGGGGGCAGGAGCACAGATACGCAGTATTTT	TRBV5-1	.	once	TRBJ2-3
CASSSTTGGYEQYF	TGTGCCAGCAGCTCTACAACAGGGGGCTACGAGCAGTACTTC	TRBV11-2	TRBD1	.	TRBJ2-7
CASSILGNQPQHF	TGTGCCAGTAGTATCTTAGGCAATCAGCCCCAGCATTTT	TRBV19	.	.	TRBJ1-5
CASSPSGVSYEQYF	TGTGCCAGCTCACCATCAGGGGTCTCCTACGAGCAGTACTTC	TRBV18	.	.	TRBJ2-7
CASSISVAGEGETQYF	TGTGCCAGTAGTATTTCGGTAGCGGGGGAGGGAGAGACCCAGTACTTC	TRBV19	TRBD2	few	TRBJ2-5
CASSHTGDRYEQYF	TGCGCCAGCAGCCACACGGGAGACCGCTACGAGCAGTACTTC	TRBV4-3	.	.	TRBJ2-7
CASSVEDRGYGYTF	TGTGCCAGCAGCGTAGAGGACAGGGGCTATGGCTACACCTTC	TRBV9	TRBD1	.	TRBJ1-2
CASSIEGRNSPLHF	TGTGCCAGTAGTATAGAGGGCCGGAACTCACCCCTCCACTTT	TRBV19	.	few	TRBJ1-6